This T cell receptor (beta chain) was captured in a study of early T cells in non-severe SARS-CoV-2 infection. This clonotype has ten or more counts. Its antigen is unknown. The junction does not match germline at one end; this may be a read error. In TCRdb, the 5' RACE reads were re-called with MiXCR into one record per CDR3 protein. Of 85,000 to 120,000 distinct CDR3 sequences detected, around 13% appear once; the ten largest clones hold about 6.2%. General study findings and limits: VDJdb-based matching was biased toward anti-spike CD8 responses and missed private and CD4 specificities.

The clonotype was recovered from an adult who was a healthcare worker with PCR-confirmed SARS-CoV-2 infection or an uninfected control (not recorded which). The sample consisted of whole blood.

CDR3: CASSQARIFRF. The CDR3 DNA reads as TGTGCCAGCAGCCAAGCTCGAATTTTCCGATTT. V usage is TRBV14 and J usage is TRBJ1-1; D is unresolved. Germline assignment: CDR1 SGHDN and CDR2 FVKESK. The CDR3 consists of 11 residues.